Listed below are T cell receptor beta chains from one sample, sequenced in a study of Ad26.COV2.S vaccination and SARS-CoV-2 variants. Libraries were prepared by immunoSEQ multiplex PCR; TCRdb keeps only in-frame clonotypes and omits some of them. This table has hundreds of thousands of clones, 80% to 95% appearing once. Specimen: peripheral blood, collected in a trial of Ad26.COV2.S vaccine versus placebo. These receptors were taken from a person aged 18-65 years who received the Ad26.COV2.S COVID-19 vaccine or a placebo. Both conserved end residues are part of each CDR3. The order of the fields is clone size, J gene, V gene, D gene, CDR3 DNA, CDR3 protein. D genes are given only for firm matches. Size values are once, few and many counts, or a class for expanded clones, and some rows have none.

NA,TRBJ1-2,TRBV28,TRBD1,TGTGCCAGCAGGGGGGACAGGAGATACACCTTC,CASRGDRRYTF
NA,TRBJ2-7,TRBV6-2/TRBV6-3,NA,TGTGCCAGCAGTTACTCGGGACTCTACGAGCAGTACTTC,CASSYSGLYEQYF
NA,TRBJ2-7,TRBV5-4,NA,TGTGCCAGCAGCCCCGGGAGGGGGCGGGAGCAGTACTTC,CASSPGRGREQYF
NA,TRBJ1-5,TRBV4-1,TRBD1,TGCGCCAGCAGCCCCACAGGGGGCGAGCAGCCCCAGCATTTT,CASSPTGGEQPQHF
NA,TRBJ1-5,TRBV19,NA,TGTGCCAGTAGTATGTTGGGGCCGTTCGCCCAGGCCGTTCAGCCCCAGCATTTT,CASSMLGPFAQAVQPQHF
NA,TRBJ2-5,TRBV28,TRBD2,TGTGCCAGCAGTCCTTCGGGACTAGGGGAAGAGACCCAGTACTTC,CASSPSGLGEETQYF
NA,TRBJ1-4,TRBV6-5,NA,TGTGCCAGCAGTTACCAGGGGTCGAATGAAAAACTGTTTTTT,CASSYQGSNEKLFF
NA,TRBJ2-2,TRBV11-3,NA,TGTGCCAGCAGCCCTGGGGGGGCGGCCGGGGAGCTGTTTTTT,CASSPGGAAGELFF
NA,TRBJ2-5,TRBV12-3/TRBV12-4,NA,TGTGCCAGCAGTTTAACCGGAGGGGAGACCCAGTACTTC,CASSLTGGETQYF
NA,TRBJ2-3,TRBV6-6,TRBD2,TGTGCCAGCAGTTCCGAACTAGCGGGACGCACAGATACGCAGTATTTT,CASSSELAGRTDTQYF
once,TRBJ2-5,TRBV3-1/TRBV3-2,NA,TGTGCCAGCAGCCAACCCGGTCTAGCGATACAGACCCAGTACTTC,CASSQPGLAIQTQYF
NA,TRBJ1-1,TRBV5-8,TRBD1,TGTGCCAGCAGCTATGACAGGGGTATGAACACTGAAGCTTTCTTT,CASSYDRGMNTEAFF
NA,TRBJ2-7,TRBV28,NA,TGTGCCAGCAGCCACTCTGCCTACGAGCAGTACTTC,CASSHSAYEQYF
NA,TRBJ1-1,TRBV13,TRBD1,TGTGCCAGCAGCCGGCAAGGGACAGGGAACACTGAAGCTTTCTTT,CASSRQGTGNTEAFF
NA,TRBJ2-5,TRBV7-2,NA,TGTGCCAGCAGCTGGGGGCTGGAGGAGACCCAGTACTTC,CASSWGLEETQYF
NA,TRBJ1-3,TRBV3-1/TRBV3-2,NA,TGTGCCAGCAGCCAATCGCAAGGGTTAGGACATGAGTTCAGAAACACCATATATTTT,CASSQSQGLGHEFRNTIYF
NA,TRBJ2-7,TRBV11-2,TRBD2,TGTGCCAGCAGCTTACCCCGACTAGCGGGACGCTACGAGCAGTACTTC,CASSLPRLAGRYEQYF
few,TRBJ2-5,TRBV6-6,TRBD1,TGTGCCAGCAGTCGACAGGGGGCGCAGTCCCAAGAGACCCAGTACTTC,CASSRQGAQSQETQYF
NA,TRBJ1-3,TRBV4-2,TRBD1,TGTGCCAGCAGCCAACAAGTCGACAGGGGGCACGGAAACACCATATATTTT,CASSQQVDRGHGNTIYF
NA,TRBJ2-3,TRBV15,TRBD2,TGTGCCACCAGCAGAGATAGGATTCTAGCGGGAGAAGGAACGGAGGCAGATACGCAGTATTTT,CATSRDRILAGEGTEADTQYF
NA,TRBJ2-1,TRBV2,TRBD2,TGTGCCAGCAGTGAATGGGGGGGACTAGCGGGGAACAATGAGCAGTTCTTC,CASSEWGGLAGNNEQFF
NA,TRBJ2-7,TRBV4-3,NA,TGCGCCAGCAGCCAAGATCGAGGGAGAAGTTACGAGCAGTACTTC,CASSQDRGRSYEQYF
NA,TRBJ2-6,TRBV6-2/TRBV6-3,NA,TGTGCCAGCAGTTACTCGATGCGGGATGATAGTTACTCTGGGGCCAACGTCCTGACTTTC,CASSYSMRDDSYSGANVLTF
NA,TRBJ2-5,TRBV12-3/TRBV12-4,NA,TGTGCCAGCAGTTTGGTTGGAGAGACCCAGTACTTC,CASSLVGETQYF
NA,TRBJ1-5,TRBV19,NA,TGTGCCAAAGGAAGGGGTCAGCCCCAGCATTTT,CAKGRGQPQHF
NA,TRBJ2-3,TRBV7-9,TRBD2,TGTGCCAGCAGCCCACCCGGGACTAGCGGGAGATTCGCAGATACGCAGTATTTT,CASSPPGTSGRFADTQYF
NA,TRBJ2-7,TRBV9,NA,TGTGCCAGCAGCTCGGGACTCTCTAACTACGAGCAGTACTTC,CASSSGLSNYEQYF
NA,TRBJ1-3,TRBV7-9,NA,TGTGCCAGCAGCTTATCTGTAAACACCATATATTTT,CASSLSVNTIYF
NA,TRBJ2-7,TRBV6-2/TRBV6-3,NA,TGTGCCAGCAGTTACGGAGGGGGAGCCTACGAGCAGTACTTC,CASSYGGGAYEQYF
once,TRBJ2-5,TRBV11-2,NA,TGTGCCAGCAGCTATATCGGGACTCGTAAGACCCAGTACTTC,CASSYIGTRKTQYF
NA,TRBJ2-5,TRBV30,TRBD2,TGTGCCTGGAGACACAATCCGGGACTAGCGGAGACCCAGTACTTC,CAWRHNPGLAETQYF
NA,TRBJ1-1,TRBV7-8,NA,TGTGCCAGCAGCCCTGGCCCAGCGAACACTGAAGCTTTCTTT,CASSPGPANTEAFF
NA,TRBJ2-1,TRBV21-1,NA,TGTGCCAGCATCCCGGGACAGGGAATATCCCGCCATGCAAAATCTGAGCAGTTCTTC,CASIPGQGISRHAKSEQFF
NA,TRBJ2-1,TRBV27,NA,TGTGCCAGCAGTCTTACTAGTTTTATAACTGATGAGCAGTTCTTC,CASSLTSFITDEQFF
NA,TRBJ1-6,TRBV28,NA,TGTGCCAGCAGTTTCGGAGGGAAAAATTCACCCCTCCACTTT,CASSFGGKNSPLHF
NA,TRBJ2-5,TRBV6-5,NA,TGTGCCAGCAGTTACGCTCCAGCCCAAGAGACCCAGTACTTC,CASSYAPAQETQYF
few,TRBJ1-1,TRBV6-6,NA,TGTGCCAGCAGTCGAACTACCGGGACGGTGAACACTGAAGCTTTCTTT,CASSRTTGTVNTEAFF
NA,TRBJ1-1,TRBV28,NA,TGTGCCAGCACCCAATATACCCAGAACACTGAAGCTTTCTTT,CASTQYTQNTEAFF
NA,TRBJ1-6,TRBV28,TRBD1,TGTGCCAGCGGACAGGGAAGTTCACCCCTCCACTTT,CASGQGSSPLHF
NA,TRBJ2-1,TRBV4-3,NA,TGCGCCAGCAGCCGAGGGTCGGGAAGCTCCTACAATGAGCAGTTCTTC,CASSRGSGSSYNEQFF
NA,TRBJ2-5,TRBV6-4,NA,TGTGCCAGCAGTGACGGGGCGACCCAGTACTTC,CASSDGATQYF
few,TRBJ1-5,TRBV7-9,TRBD1,TGTGCCAGCAGCTTCACAGGGGGCAATCAGCCCCAGCATTTT,CASSFTGGNQPQHF
NA,TRBJ2-3,TRBV10-3,NA,TGTGCCATCAGTGAGTCGTCAGGGGTGGCAGATACGCAGTATTTT,CAISESSGVADTQYF
once,TRBJ2-4,TRBV5-6,TRBD1,TGTGCCAGCAGCTTGAGAGGGGGCGTCAAAAACATTCAGTACTTC,CASSLRGGVKNIQYF
NA,TRBJ2-7,TRBV6-5,NA,TGTGCCAGCAGTCCCCAAAACTACGAGCAGTACTTC,CASSPQNYEQYF
NA,TRBJ2-7,TRBV10-1,TRBD1,TGCGCCAGCAGCCCTACAGGGGGCGAGCAGTACTTC,CASSPTGGEQYF
NA,TRBJ1-1,TRBV9,NA,TGTGCCAGCAGCGTATCGGTGAACACTGAAGCTTTCTTT,CASSVSVNTEAFF